Below are 4 T cell receptor beta chains sequenced from a single sample in a study of shared clonotypes between healthy human individuals. TCRdb's copy holds only in-frame clones and misses some; the assay was immunoSEQ multiplex PCR. The data hold about 380,000 clones, with around 96% observed a single time. The source material was memory CD8+ T cells sorted from blood. The subset was: CD45RO+ cells pooled with CCR7-negative TemRA cells. These TCRs come from a man younger than 45 in good health.

The chain recombines TRBV5-1 with TRBJ2-2, with 9 nucleotides matching TRBD1. The germline V gene encodes CDR1 SGHRS and CDR2 YFSETQ. The trim removed 0 bases at V and 2 bases at J, leaving 5 bases unmatched. The CDR3 spans 17 residues. The CDR3 bases are TGCGCCAGCAGCTTGGCTCCGGGACAGGGTAACACCGGGGAGCTGTTTTTT. Its protein product is CASSLAPGQGNTGELFF.

V usage is TRBV9 and J usage is TRBJ2-2, with 9 bases aligning to TRBD1. Unmatched junction bases numbered 0, after V lost 0 bases and J lost 6 bases. The CDR3 runs 14 residues. Germline V gene sequence: CDR1 SGDLS, CDR2 YYNGEE. The CDR3 reads CASSVGTGAGELFF. The CDR3 bases are TGTGCCAGCAGCGTAGGGACAGGGGCCGGGGAGCTGTTTTTT.

The chain is built from TRBV19 and TRBJ1-1; D ambiguous. CDR1 is LNHDA, CDR2 SQIVND, per germline (reference sequence). The CDR3 length is 12 residues. Trimming cost V 8 bases and J 1 base, with 8 bases left between them. CDR3 residues: CASRKGNTEAFF. CDR3 DNA: TGTGCCAGTCGCAAGGGGAACACTGAAGCTTTCTTT.

The V call is TRBV27, the J call TRBJ2-2; D might be TRBD1 (5 bases). The CDR3 length is 14 residues. Between the trimmed V and J ends, which lost 2 bases and 11 bases, there was a span of 15 bases. In germline, CDR1 is MNHEY, CDR2 SMNVEV (reference sequence). As DNA, the CDR3 is TGTGCCAGCAGTTTAACGGCCCCGACAGACGAGCTGTTTTTT. Its translation is CASSLTAPTDELFF.